This TCR beta chain was recovered during a study of blood T cell repertoires in COVID-19. Study overall: From the United States, Italy and Spain came samples of acute and convalescent COVID-19. PBMCs, B-cell-depleted T cells, or T cells provided the cDNA or gDNA that made up the material.

As originally analysed: Reference gene primer amplification in the assay estimated nucleated cell counts. Here immunoSEQ multiplex PCR was the method, and the copy in TCRdb shows in-frame clones only, minus some. The V and J calls and clone size come from that table; D and trimming were worked out from the DNA. This sample has about 330,000 clones, with roughly 90% found just once. The V end was cut by 4 bases, the J end by 1 base, with 17 bases between. Per germline, CDR1 SGDLS and CDR2 YYNGEE. This CDR3 contains 16 residues. The sample taken for sequencing was peripheral blood. This clonotype was sampled from a woman between 45 and 60 years old with active or convalescent COVID-19. This chain joins TRBV9 and TRBJ1-2; TRBD1 might be the D (5 bases). The CDR3 DNA follows: TGTGCCAGCAGCTCTCCGACAGTTGAAGTTAACTATGGCTACACCTTC. This gives the protein CASSSPTVEVNYGYTF. Combining the CDR3 with reference TRBV9 and TRBJ1-2 gives the whole variable domain DSGVTQTPKHLITATGQRVTLRCSPRSGDLSVYWYQQSLDQGLQFLIQYYNGEERAKGNILERFSAQQFPDLHSELNLSSLELGDSALYFCASSSPTVEVNYGYTFGSGTRLTVV.